Following are 21 T cell receptor beta chains from one sample sequenced in a study of regulatory T cells in long-lasting Graves disease. Documented time point: newly diagnosed GD, antithyroid drugs for less than 3 months. PBMC-extracted RNA yielded the TCR library. Researchers made TCR beta libraries by using iRepertoire HTBI primers and running Arm-PCR on CDR3 regions. One entry per CDR3 protein results from TCRdb running MiXCR on the multiplex PCR reads. Of about half a million distinct CDR3 sequences in the sample, approximately 12% were seen once. These same data were also listed under a study on T cells in Graves' hyperthyroidism and ophthalmopathy.

The sequences come from peripheral blood mononuclear cells (PBMCs), collected at new diagnosis, from a patient treated with antithyroid drugs. These receptor sequences come from a woman between 25 and 40 years old with Graves disease.

This clonotype was counted a few times. A much larger clone lies one base from this, so it may be a read error. V usage is TRBV12-3 or TRBV12-4 and J usage is TRBJ1-2; D is perhaps TRBD1 (6 bases). This CDR3 has 15 residues. CDR3 DNA sequence: TGTGCCAGCAGTTTAAGGCGACAGGTCGCTTATGGCTGCACCTTC. It yields the protein CASSLRRQVAYGCTF.

With regard to this clonotype: One end of the junction is discordant with germline, which a read error may explain. The V and J genes are TRBV20-1 and TRBJ2-1; the match to TRBD2 covers 13 bases. This CDR3 is built from 14 residues. Germline CDR1 is DFQATT and CDR2 is SNEGSKA (reference sequence). CDR3 DNA sequence: TGCAGTGCTTTTCCAGGGACTAGCGGGACCTCACCCCTCTTC. Its protein product is CSAFPGTSGTSPLF.

This clonotype showed up many times. The chain carries TRBV24-1 and TRBJ1-4, with no clear D. The V end was cut by 2 bases, the J end by 6 bases, with 3 bases between. Germline V CDR1 and CDR2: KGHDR, SFDVKD. The CDR3 covers 12 residues. CDR3 coding DNA: TGTGCCACCAGTGATTGGGATGAAAAACTGTTTTTT. Protein product: CATSDWDEKLFF.

Concerning this clonotype: This may come from a read error, since a much larger clone is one base off. The chain combines TRBV2 with TRBJ1-2; tentative D call: TRBD1 (5 bases). This CDR3 is built from 14 residues. The germline CDR1 and CDR2 sequences are SNHLY and FYNNEI. This chain's CDR3 is CASSPWQGVYDYTF. The CDR3 DNA follows: TGTGCCAGCAGCCCGTGGCAGGGAGTCTATGACTACACCTTC.

This clonotype showed up many times. The chain links TRBV28 to TRBJ2-1; weak D call: TRBD1 (6 bases). CDR1 and CDR2 (germline): MDHEN, SYDVKM. The germline V and J ends were trimmed by 2 bases and 6 bases, with 20 bases remaining between them. The CDR3 has 17 amino acids. The CDR3, as DNA: TGTGCCAGCAGTTTAGAGGGGGTGTCCACTATCGGCAATGAGCAGTTCTTC. Encoded protein: CASSLEGVSTIGNEQFF.

This clonotype was found many times. The genes are TRBV12-3 or TRBV12-4 and TRBJ2-3; D unresolved. Trimming cost V 7 bases and J 1 base, with 6 bases left between them. CDR3 size: 12 residues. The CDR3 DNA follows: TGTGCCAGCACACGAGGCACAGATACGCAGTATTTT. Translation gives CASTRGTDTQYF.

This chain links TRBV18 with TRBJ1-2; tentative D call: TRBD1 (5 bases). The CDR3 runs to 15 residues. Germline lookup yields CDR1 KGHSH and CDR2 LQKENI. V gave up 5 bases and J gave up 3 bases, with 16 bases separating them. The CDR3 here is CASSSLKGDHYGYTF. In DNA, the CDR3 is TGTGCCAGCTCATCCCTGAAAGGGGATCACTATGGCTACACCTTC. Drawing the rest from reference TRBV18 and TRBJ1-2, the complete variable domain is NAGVMQNPRHLVRRRGQEARLRCSPMKGHSHVYWYRQLPEEGLKFMVYLQKENIIDESGMPKERFSAEFPKEGPSILRIQQVVRGDSAAYFCASSSLKGDHYGYTFGSGTRLTVV.

The sample holds a few counts of this clonotype. The genes are TRBV19 and TRBJ1-5, with D maybe TRBD1 (5 bases). The V end lost 7 bases, the J end lost 4 bases, and 17 bases lay between the germline ends. The CDR3 runs to 15 residues. Looked up from germline, CDR1 is LNHDA and CDR2 is SQIVND (reference sequence). The CDR3 sequence: CASTPGQGGNQPQHF. The CDR3, as DNA: TGTGCCAGTACCCCTGGTCAGGGAGGAAATCAGCCCCAGCATTTT. The entire variable domain, with the rest obtained from reference TRBV19 and TRBJ1-5, is as follows: DGGITQSPKYLFRKEGQNVTLSCEQNLNHDAMYWYRQDPGQGLRLIYYSQIVNDFQKGDIAEGYSVSREKKESFPLTVTSAQKNPTAFYLCASTPGQGGNQPQHFGDGTRLSIL.

The chain joins TRBV5-1 to TRBJ1-1; the D gene is possibly TRBD1 (5 bases). Germline loops: CDR1 SGHRS, CDR2 YFSETQ. V was pared by 0 bases and J by 1 base, with 13 bases between. The CDR3 consists of 16 residues. CDR3 sequence: CASSLASGGRNTEAFF. The CDR3 coding sequence is TGCGCCAGCAGCTTGGCCTCGGGGGGGAGGAACACTGAAGCTTTCTTT.

V gene TRBV20-1 combines with J gene TRBJ1-2; 9 bases agree with TRBD1. Germline V gene data show CDR1 as DFQATT and CDR2 as SNEGSKA (reference sequence). V lost 4 bases to trimming and J lost 4 bases; unmatched junction nucleotides: 7. This CDR3 region has 14 residues. The CDR3 reads CSANTRTGAYGYTF. The DNA for the CDR3 is TGCAGTGCTAACACCCGGACAGGGGCCTATGGCTACACCTTC.

This sequence joins TRBV20-1 and TRBJ1-5; D possibly corresponds to TRBD1 (5 bases). V lost 1 base to trimming and J lost 5 bases, with 9 bases between them. The CDR3 consists of 13 residues. Germline assignment: CDR1 DFQATT and CDR2 SNEGSKA (reference sequence). The CDR3 bases are TGCAGTGCTAGAGGACAGCTCCATCAGCCCCAGCATTTT. This translates into CSARGQLHQPQHF.

The V call is TRBV18, the J call TRBJ2-7; 7 bases are shared with TRBD1. Trimming removed 0 bases from V and 2 bases from J; junction bases left unmatched: 10. The germline V gene encodes CDR1 KGHSH and CDR2 LQKENI. This CDR3 contains 17 residues. CDR3 residues: CASSPPHAGTDPYEQYF. DNA for the CDR3: TGTGCCAGCTCACCACCTCACGCCGGGACAGATCCCTACGAGCAGTACTTC.

This clonotype came up many times. A much larger clone sits a single nucleotide away, making a read error possible. The chain carries TRBV10-3 and TRBJ2-5; the match to TRBD2 covers 7 bases. V lost 6 bases and J lost 2; bases outside the gene matches: 3. The CDR3 length is 13 residues. The germline gives CDR1 ENHRY, CDR2 SYGVKD. The CDR3 loop reads CAISRSGQETQYF. Here the CDR3 DNA reads TGTGCCATCAGCCGTAGCGGGCAAGAGACCCAGTACTTC.

The chain uses TRBV19 and TRBJ2-1, with D unresolved. Germline assignment: CDR1 LNHDA and CDR2 SQIVND (reference sequence). CDR3 length: 15 residues. V lost 4 bases, J lost 6 bases, and 16 bases lay in between. CDR3 region: CASSTPLLVTNEQFF. CDR3 in DNA: TGTGCCAGTAGTACCCCTCTTCTAGTAACCAATGAGCAGTTCTTC.

The table lists this clonotype with many counts. The chain links TRBV7-2 to TRBJ2-3; D gene uncertain. Germline V gene data show CDR1 as SGHTA and CDR2 as FQGNSA. V was clipped by 1 base and J by 11 bases, with 13 bases between them. The CDR3 sequence is 13 residues long. This CDR3 is CASSLGLSGKQYF. The DNA of the CDR3 is TGTGCCAGCAGCTTAGGACTTTCAGGAAAGCAGTATTTT.

This clonotype has a count of ten or more. In DNA form, the CDR3 reads TGCAGTGCCACAGCGGCACTAGCAGAATCACTTGAGCAGTTCTTC. It codes for CSATAALAESLEQFF. The rearrangement joins TRBV20-1 to TRBJ2-5, with a weak D call TRBD2 (6 bases). Near its end, the DNA agrees better with TRBJ2-1, so the J call may be wrong. The germline V gene has CDR1 DFQATT and CDR2 SNEGSKA (reference sequence). This CDR3 is 15 amino acids long.

This clonotype was seen many times. The V gene is TRBV12-3 or TRBV12-4, the J gene TRBJ2-3; TRBD2 aligns across 11 bases. The junction had 18 bases not matched to a gene; V was cut back by 7 bases and J by 6 bases. The CDR3 is 18 residues long. The CDR3 region is CASTHRGVLAGVLDTQYF. The CDR3, as DNA: TGTGCCAGCACCCATAGAGGAGTACTAGCGGGAGTCTTGGATACGCAGTATTTT.

This clonotype was detected ten times or more. As DNA, the CDR3 is TGCAGTGCGCGCGGACAGGGTGGCGGCTACACCTTC. Translation: CSARGQGGGYTF. The chain has TRBV20-1 and TRBJ1-2; 8 nucleotides line up with TRBD1. The CDR3 loop spans 12 amino acids. Germline lookup yields CDR1 DFQATT and CDR2 SNEGSKA (reference sequence). Unmatched junction bases numbered 8, after V lost 6 bases and J lost 8 bases.

This clonotype was found many times. The rearrangement uses TRBV3-1 and TRBJ2-7; unclear D gene. Germline lookup yields CDR1 LGHDT and CDR2 YNNKEL (reference sequence). The CDR3 loop spans 14 amino acids. Trimming removed 3 bases from V and 3 bases from J, with 12 bases in between. The CDR3 DNA reads as TGTGCCAGCAGCCATTCATTGAGGAACTACGAGCAGTACTTC. It codes for CASSHSLRNYEQYF.

This clonotype was observed a few times. The chain links TRBV18 to TRBJ2-7, with 9 bases identical to TRBD2. Per the germline V gene, CDR1 is KGHSH and CDR2 is LQKENI. This CDR3 has 15 residues. V shed 2 bases, J shed 2 bases, and the junction held 4 bases outside the gene matches. The CDR3 nucleotides read TGTGCCAGCTCACCAGTGGCGGGAGGGCCCTACGAGCAGTACTTC. Translating gives CASSPVAGGPYEQYF.

There are many counts of this clonotype. V usage is TRBV6-1 and J usage is TRBJ2-1; 7 positions match TRBD2. Losses at the gene ends were 7 bases for V and 2 bases for J; bases not matched to a gene: 11. CDR1 is MNHNS and CDR2 is SASEGT in the germline V gene. The CDR3 sequence is 16 residues long. The CDR3 DNA reads TGTGCCAGCAATACTCTAGCGGCGACCCCCTACAATGAGCAGTTCTTC. It yields the protein CASNTLAATPYNEQFF.